These T cell receptor beta chains were read from a single sample in a study of blood T cell repertoires in COVID-19. Libraries were prepared by immunoSEQ multiplex PCR; TCRdb keeps only in-frame clonotypes and omits some of them. The sample includes fewer than 75,000 clones, about 90% of them seen just once. Sequences were obtained from peripheral blood. The receptor source for this set is a man in his fifties or sixties with active COVID-19. Each CDR3 is given with its conserved first and last residue. D genes are given only for firm matches. Rows may omit the clone size; those that give it use once, few, many or a size class.

J gene: TRBJ2-3
V gene: TRBV3-1/TRBV3-2
D gene: TRBD2
clone size: -
CDR3 protein: CASSPGGRDTDTQYF
CDR3 DNA: TGTGCCAGCAGCCCGGGGGGGAGGGACACAGATACGCAGTATTTT

J gene: TRBJ1-2
V gene: TRBV28
D gene: -
clone size: -
CDR3 protein: CASSLWGSRGYTF
CDR3 DNA: TGTGCCAGCAGTTTATGGGGCTCTCGAGGCTACACCTTC

J gene: TRBJ1-5
V gene: TRBV19
D gene: -
clone size: -
CDR3 protein: CASSIGGLGQPQHF
CDR3 DNA: TGTGCCAGTAGTATCGGGGGGCTGGGTCAGCCCCAGCATTTT

J gene: TRBJ1-1
V gene: TRBV10-3
D gene: TRBD1
clone size: -
CDR3 protein: CATGQGEMNTEAFF
CDR3 DNA: TGTGCCACGGGACAGGGGGAAATGAACACTGAAGCTTTCTTT

J gene: TRBJ2-7
V gene: TRBV29-1
D gene: TRBD1
clone size: medium-sized
CDR3 protein: CSVGPGTGIYEQYF
CDR3 DNA: TGCAGCGTTGGCCCCGGGACAGGGATCTACGAGCAGTACTTC

J gene: TRBJ1-5
V gene: TRBV7-9
D gene: -
clone size: few
CDR3 protein: CASSLGTQPQHF
CDR3 DNA: TGTGCCAGCAGCTTAGGGACACAGCCCCAGCATTTT

J gene: TRBJ1-4
V gene: TRBV6-6
D gene: TRBD1
clone size: -
CDR3 protein: CASTGTGVKLFF
CDR3 DNA: TGTGCCAGCACCGGGACAGGGGTAAAACTGTTTTTT

J gene: TRBJ2-3
V gene: TRBV5-4
D gene: TRBD1
clone size: -
CDR3 protein: CATGTGASRGTDTQYF
CDR3 DNA: TGTGCCACCGGGACAGGGGCCTCGCGGGGCACAGATACGCAGTATTTT

J gene: TRBJ1-5
V gene: TRBV6-2/TRBV6-3
D gene: -
clone size: few
CDR3 protein: CASSYDSTSQPQHF
CDR3 DNA: TGTGCCAGCAGTTACGACAGTACGAGCCAGCCCCAGCATTTT

J gene: TRBJ2-2
V gene: TRBV19
D gene: -
clone size: few
CDR3 protein: CASSIRGNTGELFF
CDR3 DNA: TGTGCCAGTAGTATAAGGGGCAACACCGGGGAGCTGTTTTTT

J gene: TRBJ2-3
V gene: TRBV7-9
D gene: -
clone size: -
CDR3 protein: CASSLARGLRDPDTQYF
CDR3 DNA: TGTGCCAGCAGCTTAGCCAGGGGGTTGCGGGACCCAGATACGCAGTATTTT

J gene: TRBJ1-5
V gene: TRBV19
D gene: -
clone size: -
CDR3 protein: CASSIYQGGAPQHF
CDR3 DNA: TGTGCCAGTAGTATTTATCAGGGAGGGGCGCCCCAGCATTTT

J gene: TRBJ2-1
V gene: TRBV25-1
D gene: -
clone size: -
CDR3 protein: CASERSGSPNEQFF
CDR3 DNA: TGTGCCAGCGAGCGTAGCGGTTCGCCCAATGAGCAGTTCTTC

J gene: TRBJ1-1
V gene: TRBV28
D gene: -
clone size: medium-sized
CDR3 protein: CASSLLIFDSLNTEAFF
CDR3 DNA: TGTGCCAGCAGTTTATTAATTTTCGACAGCCTGAACACTGAAGCTTTCTTT

J gene: TRBJ2-2
V gene: TRBV7-8
D gene: -
clone size: -
CDR3 protein: CASSLLGRGQNTGELFF
CDR3 DNA: TGTGCCAGCAGCTTACTGGGTCGGGGACAAAACACCGGGGAGCTGTTTTTT

J gene: TRBJ1-3
V gene: TRBV12-1
D gene: -
clone size: -
CDR3 protein: CASSWGTGNGNTIYF
CDR3 DNA: -

J gene: TRBJ2-1
V gene: TRBV5-6
D gene: -
clone size: -
CDR3 protein: CASSQPGLGGNEQFF
CDR3 DNA: TGTGCCAGCAGCCAGCCTGGGCTGGGAGGAAATGAGCAGTTCTTC

J gene: TRBJ2-5
V gene: TRBV2
D gene: TRBD2
clone size: -
CDR3 protein: CASRDPIAGGRGETQYF
CDR3 DNA: TGTGCCAGCAGGGACCCAATAGCGGGGGGGCGTGGAGAGACCCAGTACTTC

J gene: TRBJ2-5
V gene: TRBV10-3
D gene: TRBD2
clone size: -
CDR3 protein: CAISGGLAGGYQETQYF
CDR3 DNA: TGTGCCATCAGTGGGGGACTAGCGGGAGGGTACCAAGAGACCCAGTACTTC

J gene: TRBJ2-5
V gene: TRBV9
D gene: TRBD1
clone size: -
CDR3 protein: CASSVGAGGSETQYF
CDR3 DNA: TGTGCCAGCAGCGTAGGGGCAGGGGGTAGTGAGACCCAGTACTTC

J gene: TRBJ1-5
V gene: TRBV7-8
D gene: TRBD1
clone size: once
CDR3 protein: CASSSAGGAGNQPQHF
CDR3 DNA: TGTGCCAGCAGCTCAGCAGGGGGTGCCGGCAATCAGCCCCAGCATTTT

J gene: TRBJ2-7
V gene: TRBV12-3/TRBV12-4
D gene: -
clone size: -
CDR3 protein: CASSLQVSYEQYF
CDR3 DNA: TGTGCCAGCAGTTTGCAGGTCTCCTACGAGCAGTACTTC

J gene: TRBJ2-3
V gene: TRBV24-1
D gene: TRBD1
clone size: once
CDR3 protein: CATSDLGTGGEDTQYF
CDR3 DNA: TGTGCCACCAGTGATTTAGGGACAGGGGGCGAAGATACGCAGTATTTT

J gene: TRBJ2-1
V gene: TRBV2
D gene: TRBD2
clone size: -
CDR3 protein: CASTNTISGPQFF
CDR3 DNA: TGTGCCAGCACCAACACAATTAGCGGGCCGCAGTTCTTC

J gene: TRBJ1-5
V gene: TRBV5-1
D gene: TRBD1
clone size: -
CDR3 protein: CASSLVGGAGQPQHF
CDR3 DNA: TGCGCCAGCAGCTTGGTAGGGGGCGCAGGTCAGCCCCAGCATTTT

J gene: TRBJ2-1
V gene: TRBV28
D gene: TRBD2
clone size: -
CDR3 protein: CASKTSSGGYAYNEQFF
CDR3 DNA: TGTGCCAGCAAAACGTCTAGCGGGGGGTATGCCTACAATGAGCAGTTCTTC

J gene: TRBJ1-1
V gene: TRBV7-9
D gene: -
clone size: -
CDR3 protein: CASSSQGSDTEAFF
CDR3 DNA: TGTGCCAGCAGCTCACAGGGATCGGACACTGAAGCTTTCTTT

J gene: TRBJ2-1
V gene: TRBV11-1
D gene: -
clone size: -
CDR3 protein: CASSSEATANEQFF
CDR3 DNA: TGTGCCAGCAGTAGTGAAGCGACAGCAAATGAGCAGTTCTTC

J gene: TRBJ1-5
V gene: TRBV7-2
D gene: TRBD1
clone size: -
CDR3 protein: CASSPGQDHQPQHF
CDR3 DNA: TGTGCCAGCAGCCCCGGACAGGACCATCAGCCCCAGCATTTT

J gene: TRBJ1-5
V gene: TRBV6-2/TRBV6-3
D gene: TRBD1
clone size: few
CDR3 protein: CASSYHGQGAVQPQHF
CDR3 DNA: TGTGCCAGCAGTTACCACGGACAGGGCGCAGTTCAGCCCCAGCATTTT

J gene: TRBJ1-2
V gene: TRBV29-1
D gene: -
clone size: -
CDR3 protein: CSVESLRRAGGYTF
CDR3 DNA: TGCAGCGTCGAAAGTTTGCGACGAGCAGGTGGCTACACCTTC

J gene: TRBJ2-3
V gene: TRBV9
D gene: -
clone size: -
CDR3 protein: CASSVVGVTDTQYF
CDR3 DNA: TGTGCCAGCAGCGTAGTAGGGGTCACAGATACGCAGTATTTT

J gene: TRBJ1-2
V gene: TRBV19
D gene: -
clone size: -
CDR3 protein: CASSRVHRDYGYTF
CDR3 DNA: TGTGCCAGTAGTAGAGTGCACCGGGACTATGGCTACACCTTC

J gene: TRBJ2-7
V gene: TRBV5-1
D gene: -
clone size: -
CDR3 protein: CASSSDFYEQYF
CDR3 DNA: TGCGCCAGCAGCTCGGACTTCTACGAGCAGTACTTC

J gene: TRBJ2-1
V gene: TRBV7-3
D gene: -
clone size: once
CDR3 protein: CASSLKPGTESSYNEQFF
CDR3 DNA: TGTGCCAGCAGCTTAAAGCCCGGGACTGAGAGCTCCTACAATGAGCAGTTCTTC

J gene: TRBJ1-5
V gene: TRBV24-1
D gene: TRBD1
clone size: few
CDR3 protein: CATSDRTGGNQPQHF
CDR3 DNA: TGTGCCACCAGTGATCGGACAGGGGGCAATCAGCCCCAGCATTTT

J gene: TRBJ2-7
V gene: TRBV7-2
D gene: -
clone size: -
CDR3 protein: CASSLAGLTYEQYF
CDR3 DNA: TGTGCCAGCAGCTTAGCCGGACTTACCTACGAGCAGTACTTC

J gene: TRBJ1-6
V gene: TRBV27
D gene: TRBD1
clone size: few
CDR3 protein: CASSLDRTGWRSPLHF
CDR3 DNA: TGTGCCAGCAGTTTAGACCGGACAGGTTGGCGTTCACCCCTCCACTTT

J gene: TRBJ2-2
V gene: TRBV11-2
D gene: TRBD1
clone size: -
CDR3 protein: CASSLGGTAGELFF
CDR3 DNA: TGTGCCAGCAGCTTAGGGGGGACAGCCGGGGAGCTGTTTTTT

J gene: TRBJ2-6
V gene: TRBV27
D gene: -
clone size: -
CDR3 protein: CASSLLGRPISGANVLTF
CDR3 DNA: TGTGCCAGCAGTTTATTGGGCAGGCCAATCTCTGGGGCCAACGTCCTGACTTTC

J gene: TRBJ1-5
V gene: TRBV28
D gene: -
clone size: -
CDR3 protein: CASRGGQGGQPQHF
CDR3 DNA: TGTGCCAGCAGGGGGGGCCAGGGAGGGCAGCCCCAGCATTTT

J gene: TRBJ2-1
V gene: TRBV6-5
D gene: -
clone size: -
CDR3 protein: CASSYSRAGLNEQFF
CDR3 DNA: TGTGCCAGCAGTTACTCGCGGGCCGGGCTGAACGAGCAGTTCTTC

J gene: TRBJ2-7
V gene: TRBV5-1
D gene: TRBD2
clone size: -
CDR3 protein: CASSPPEGLAFEHEQYF
CDR3 DNA: TGCGCCAGCAGTCCACCAGAGGGACTAGCTTTTGAACACGAGCAGTACTTC

J gene: TRBJ1-6
V gene: TRBV28
D gene: -
clone size: -
CDR3 protein: CASSLYAVRSYNSPLHF
CDR3 DNA: TGTGCCAGCAGTTTATACGCAGTTCGCTCCTATAATTCACCCCTCCACTTT

J gene: TRBJ1-2
V gene: TRBV29-1
D gene: TRBD1
clone size: -
CDR3 protein: CSVRPTGSGGYTF
CDR3 DNA: TGCAGCGTTCGGCCGACAGGGTCTGGTGGCTACACCTTC

J gene: TRBJ2-7
V gene: TRBV7-3
D gene: TRBD1
clone size: -
CDR3 protein: CASSWTGSNEQYF
CDR3 DNA: TGTGCCAGCAGCTGGACAGGGTCCAACGAGCAGTACTTC